The clone carrying this T cell receptor (beta chain) was detected once. These data come from a study of blood T cell repertoires in COVID-19. As for the study in general: The study drew acute and convalescent COVID-19 samples from the United States, Italy and Spain. PBMCs, B-cell-depleted T cells, or T cells were the source of the cDNA or gDNA that made up the material.

Sequenced by immunoSEQ multiplex PCR; TCRdb stores in-frame clones only, minus some. The table includes about 470,000 clones, roughly 87% detected once. Trimming took off 1 base at V and 1 base at J, with 8 bases between the two ends. This CDR3 region has 14 residues. Germline lookup yields CDR1 SGHRS and CDR2 YFSETQ. The sequenced sample consisted of PBMCs or T cells enriched from blood (not recorded which). The chain is built from TRBV5-1 and TRBJ1-1; a weak D match, TRBD1 (5 bases). This TCR derives from a woman younger than 30 who had recovered from COVID-19. Written as DNA, the CDR3 is TGCGCCAGCAGCTTGAAGGGGCCGAACACTGAAGCTTTCTTT. As protein: CASSLKGPNTEAFF. The whole variable domain, filled in from reference TRBV5-1 and TRBJ1-1, reads KAGVTQTPRYLIKTRGQQVTLSCSPISGHRSVSWYQQTPGQGLQFLFEYFSETQRNKGNFPGRFSGRQFSNSRSEMNVSTLELGDSALYLCASSLKGPNTEAFFGQGTRLTVV.